The 9 T cell receptor beta chains below were found in one sample sequenced in a study of T cell repertoires in cytomegalovirus infection. TCRdb reprocessed the reads via MiXCR and lists one record per CDR3 protein. The profile shows 250,000 to 350,000 distinct CDR3 sequences, 20% to 30% of them singletons. Material: PBMCs. The source is a human donor in good health (CMV status not recorded). Some clones in this sample may be carry-over from other donors' samples.

This clonotype was recorded many times. The rearrangement links TRBV20-1 to TRBJ2-5; TRBD1 might be the D (6 bases). CDR3 length: 13 residues. V lost 7 bases and J 5 bases, leaving 17 bases between the germline ends. CDR1 and CDR2 (germline): DFQATT, SNEGSKA (reference sequence). The CDR3, as DNA: TGCAGTGTCAGGGGCGATAAGGGGGAGACCCAGTACTTC. Translation: CSVRGDKGETQYF.

The chain employs TRBV6-2 or TRBV6-3 and TRBJ2-2, with 8 bases matching TRBD2. This CDR3 comprises 15 residues. The ends lost 6 bases at V and 7 bases at J; junction bases unmatched: 10. CDR1 and CDR2 from the germline V gene are MNHEY and SVGEGT. CDR3 in amino acids: CASSATSGSNGELFF. The CDR3 DNA is TGTGCCAGCAGCGCTACAAGCGGGAGTAACGGGGAGCTGTTTTTT.

This clonotype came up many times. The chain uses TRBV7-2 and TRBJ2-4, with 8 positions matching TRBD2. The V and J ends lost 3 bases and 0 bases, in that order; junction bases with no gene match: 1. The CDR3 is 15 amino acids. Germline CDR1 reads SGHTA; CDR2 reads FQGNSA. The CDR3: CASSFLAGAKNIQYF. The CDR3 DNA reads as TGTGCCAGCAGCTTCCTAGCGGGAGCCAAAAACATTCAGTACTTC.

The table lists this clonotype with a few counts. The rearrangement uses TRBV7-2 and TRBJ1-2; TRBD1 might be the D (6 bases). Germline CDR1 reads SGHTA; CDR2 reads FQGNSA. Trimming pared 1 base from V and 10 bases from J, leaving 16 bases between. The CDR3 consists of 14 residues. DNA for the CDR3: TGTGCCAGCAGCTTAGTGTTCCAGGGGTTTGTCTACACCTTC. Amino acid sequence: CASSLVFQGFVYTF.

This clonotype came up a few times. The V and J genes are TRBV11-3 and TRBJ2-7; D may be TRBD1 or TRBD2 (6 bases each). CDR1 is SGHNT, CDR2 YENEEA, per germline. This CDR3 has 15 amino acids. V was shortened by 3 bases and J by 2 bases, with 14 bases between the two germline ends. The CDR3 region is CASSFRGGSTYEQYF. CDR3 DNA: TGTGCCAGCAGCTTCAGGGGAGGATCTACCTACGAGCAGTACTTC. The full variable domain, completed using reference TRBV11-3 and TRBJ2-7, is EAGVVQSPRYKIIEKKQPVAFWCNPISGHNTLYWYLQNLGQGPELLIRYENEEAVDDSQLPKDRFSAERLKGVDSTLKIQPAELGDSAVYLCASSFRGGSTYEQYFGPGTRLTVT.

The chain employs TRBV5-1 and TRBJ2-3, with TRBD1 matching 8 bases. The CDR3 runs to 15 residues. In germline, CDR1 is SGHRS, CDR2 YFSETQ. The ends lost 2 bases at V and 4 bases at J; junction bases unmatched: 6. In nucleotides, the CDR3 is TGCGCCAGCAGCTTTAGGACAGGGTTGGCAGATACGCAGTATTTT. Translated: CASSFRTGLADTQYF.

Notes on this clonotype: A clone one base away is much larger, so this may be a read error. The genes are TRBV12-3 or TRBV12-4 and TRBJ2-2; D call uncertain. V was trimmed by 6 bases and J by 1 base, leaving 9 bases between them. The length of the CDR3 is 14 residues. The CDR3 spells CASRRTGNTGELFF. CDR3 nucleotides: TGTGCCAGCAGAAGGACGGGGAACACCGGGGAGCTGTTTTTT.

This clonotype has just one count. Germline is not matched at one junction end, which may reflect a read error. This chain connects TRBV24-1 to TRBJ2-7, with D perhaps TRBD1 (6 bases). The CDR3 contains 15 residues. The germline V gene encodes CDR1 KGHDR and CDR2 SFDVKD. The CDR3 DNA reads TGTGCCACCAGTGATTCTGGCAGGGGAACCTACGAGCATTACTTC. It codes for CATSDSGRGTYEHYF.

J is TRBJ2-1 and V is TRBV25-1; tentative D call: TRBD1 (6 bases). The CDR3 length is 13 residues. CDR1 MGHDK and CDR2 SYGVNS come from the germline V gene. V lost 4 bases and J lost 6, with 10 bases in between. CDR3 in amino acids: CASSAQGSNEQFF. In DNA form, the CDR3 reads TGTGCCAGCAGTGCCCAGGGGAGCAATGAGCAGTTCTTC.